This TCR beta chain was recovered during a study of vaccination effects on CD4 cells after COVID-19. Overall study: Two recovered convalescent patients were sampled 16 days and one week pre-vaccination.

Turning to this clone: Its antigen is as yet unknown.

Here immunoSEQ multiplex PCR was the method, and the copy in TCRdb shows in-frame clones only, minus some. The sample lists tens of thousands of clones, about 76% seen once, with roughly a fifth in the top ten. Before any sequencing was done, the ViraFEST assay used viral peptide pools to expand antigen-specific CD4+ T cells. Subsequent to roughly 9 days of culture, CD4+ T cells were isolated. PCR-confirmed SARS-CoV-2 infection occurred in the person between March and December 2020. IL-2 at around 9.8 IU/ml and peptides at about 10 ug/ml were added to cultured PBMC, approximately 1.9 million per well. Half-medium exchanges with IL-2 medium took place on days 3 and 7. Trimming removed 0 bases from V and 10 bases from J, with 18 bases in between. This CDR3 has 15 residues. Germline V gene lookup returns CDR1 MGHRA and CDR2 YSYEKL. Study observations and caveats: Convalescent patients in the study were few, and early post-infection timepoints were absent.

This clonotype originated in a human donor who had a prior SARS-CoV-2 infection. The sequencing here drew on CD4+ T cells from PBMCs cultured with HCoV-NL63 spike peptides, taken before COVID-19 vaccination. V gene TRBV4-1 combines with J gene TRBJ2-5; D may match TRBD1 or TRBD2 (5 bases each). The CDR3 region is CASSQDISGAAGQYF. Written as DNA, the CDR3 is TGCGCCAGCAGCCAAGATATTTCCGGGGCGGCGGGCCAGTACTTC.